The entry below describes one T cell receptor (beta chain). The repertoire was sequenced with immunoSEQ multiplex PCR; TCRdb's copy has only in-frame clones and lacks some. The sample gives some 1 million clones, more than 65% of which show up once; approximately 1.5% is in the top ten. This sample was included in a study of shared clonotypes between healthy human individuals. Material for sequencing was memory CD4+ T cells sorted from blood. Subset defined: CD45RA-negative fraction. This TCR was sampled from a man aged 18 to 35 in good health.

Written as DNA, the CDR3 is TGTGCCAGCAGTGGGGAGGGGACTAGCGGGAGTCGGCAGTTCTTC. This gives the protein CASSGEGTSGSRQFF. The V and J genes are TRBV6-4 and TRBJ2-1; TRBD2 aligns across 14 bases. The J segment lost 12 bases and the V segment lost 4 bases, leaving 8 bases of the junction unmatched. The CDR3 sequence is 15 residues long. Germline V lookup: CDR1 MRHNA, CDR2 SNTAGT.